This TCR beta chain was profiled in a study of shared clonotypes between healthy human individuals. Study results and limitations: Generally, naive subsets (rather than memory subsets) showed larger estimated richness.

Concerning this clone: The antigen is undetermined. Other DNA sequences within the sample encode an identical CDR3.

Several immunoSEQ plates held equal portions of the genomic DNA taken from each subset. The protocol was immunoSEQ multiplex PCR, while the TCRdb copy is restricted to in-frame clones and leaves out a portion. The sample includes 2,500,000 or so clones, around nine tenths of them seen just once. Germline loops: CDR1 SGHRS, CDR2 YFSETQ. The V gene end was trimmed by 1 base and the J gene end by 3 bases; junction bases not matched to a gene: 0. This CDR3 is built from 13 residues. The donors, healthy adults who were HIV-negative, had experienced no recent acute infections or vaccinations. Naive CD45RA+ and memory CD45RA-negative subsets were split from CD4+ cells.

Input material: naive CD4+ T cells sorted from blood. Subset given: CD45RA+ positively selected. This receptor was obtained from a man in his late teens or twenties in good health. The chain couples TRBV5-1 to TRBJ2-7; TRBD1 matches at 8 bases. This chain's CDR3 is CASSLTGGYEQYF. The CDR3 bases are TGCGCCAGCAGCTTGACAGGGGGCTACGAGCAGTACTTC.